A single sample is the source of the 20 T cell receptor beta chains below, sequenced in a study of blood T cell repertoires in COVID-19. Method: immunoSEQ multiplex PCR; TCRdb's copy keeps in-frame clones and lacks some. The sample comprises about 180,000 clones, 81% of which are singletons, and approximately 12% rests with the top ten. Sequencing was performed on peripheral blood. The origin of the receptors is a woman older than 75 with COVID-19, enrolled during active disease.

The CDR3 coding sequence is TGTGCCAGCAGAGGGGAGGGCCGGGCCGGGGAGCTGTTTTTT. Encoded protein: CASRGEGRAGELFF. This chain uses TRBV2 with TRBJ2-2; 7 bases are shared with TRBD2. Germline CDR1 is SNHLY and CDR2 is FYNNEI. The V segment lost 6 bases and the J segment 6 bases; nucleotides outside the gene matches: 7. The CDR3 is made up of 14 amino acids.

In DNA form, the CDR3 reads TGTGCCAGTAGCCAACAGGGGAGCTTTTATGGCTACACCTTC. Residues: CASSQQGSFYGYTF. This chain uses TRBV19 with TRBJ1-2, with 7 bases fitting TRBD1. The CDR3 sequence is 14 residues long. CDR1 LNHDA and CDR2 SQIVND come from the germline V gene (reference sequence). Unmatched junction bases numbered 9, after V lost 6 bases and J lost 5 bases.

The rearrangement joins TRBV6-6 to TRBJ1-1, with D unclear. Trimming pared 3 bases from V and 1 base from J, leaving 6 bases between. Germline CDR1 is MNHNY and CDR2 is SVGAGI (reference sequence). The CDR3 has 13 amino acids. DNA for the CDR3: TGTGCCAGCAGTTATACACAGAACACTGAAGCTTTCTTT. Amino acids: CASSYTQNTEAFF.

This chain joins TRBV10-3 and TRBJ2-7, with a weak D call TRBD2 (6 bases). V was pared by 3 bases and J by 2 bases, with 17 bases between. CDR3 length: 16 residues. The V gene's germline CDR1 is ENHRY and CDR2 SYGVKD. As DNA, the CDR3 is TGTGCCATCAGTGAAGGCGGCGGGACTCCTCCCTACGAGCAGTACTTC. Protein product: CAISEGGGTPPYEQYF.

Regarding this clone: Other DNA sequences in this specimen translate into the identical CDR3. The CDR3 here is CASSLGQGVYGYTF. CDR3 coding DNA: TGCGCCAGCAGCTTGGGACAGGGTGTCTATGGCTACACCTTC. The J gene is TRBJ1-2, the V gene TRBV5-1; 7 bases line up with TRBD1. Germline-derived CDR1 and CDR2 are SGHRS and YFSETQ. The CDR3 loop spans 14 amino acids. J lost 4 bases, V lost 0 bases, and 3 bases had no gene match.

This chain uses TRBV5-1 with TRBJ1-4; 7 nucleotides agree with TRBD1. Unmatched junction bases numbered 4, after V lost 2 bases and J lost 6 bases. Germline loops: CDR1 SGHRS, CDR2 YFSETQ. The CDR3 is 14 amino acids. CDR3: CASSFKGADEKLFF. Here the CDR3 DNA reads TGCGCCAGCAGCTTCAAGGGGGCGGATGAAAAACTGTTTTTT.

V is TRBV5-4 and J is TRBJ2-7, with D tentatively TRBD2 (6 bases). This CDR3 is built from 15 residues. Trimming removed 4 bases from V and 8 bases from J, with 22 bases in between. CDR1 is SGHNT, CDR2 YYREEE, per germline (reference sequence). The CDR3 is CASSESGTPKLQQYF. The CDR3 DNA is TGTGCCAGCAGCGAATCCGGGACTCCTAAGCTTCAGCAGTACTTC.

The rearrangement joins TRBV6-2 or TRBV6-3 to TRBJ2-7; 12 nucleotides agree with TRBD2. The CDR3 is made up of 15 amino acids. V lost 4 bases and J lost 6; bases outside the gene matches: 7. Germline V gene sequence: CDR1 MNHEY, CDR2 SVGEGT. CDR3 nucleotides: TGTGCCAGCAGTTCCCATCGACTAGCGGGAGCCGAGCAGTACTTC. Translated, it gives CASSSHRLAGAEQYF.

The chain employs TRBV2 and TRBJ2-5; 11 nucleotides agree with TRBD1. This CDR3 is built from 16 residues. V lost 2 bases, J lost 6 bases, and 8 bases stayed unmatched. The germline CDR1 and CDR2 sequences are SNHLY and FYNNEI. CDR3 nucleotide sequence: TGTGCCAGCAGTGAAACCGGGACAGGGGGAGGAAAGACCCAGTACTTC. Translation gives CASSETGTGGGKTQYF.

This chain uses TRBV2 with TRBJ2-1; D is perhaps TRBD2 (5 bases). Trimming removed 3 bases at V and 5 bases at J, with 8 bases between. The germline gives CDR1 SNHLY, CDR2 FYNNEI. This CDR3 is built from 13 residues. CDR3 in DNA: TGTGCCAGCAGTGAGGACTTTAACAATGAGCAGTTCTTC. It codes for CASSEDFNNEQFF. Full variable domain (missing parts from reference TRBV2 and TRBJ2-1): EPEVTQTPSHQVTQMGQEVILRCVPISNHLYFYWYRQILGQKVEFLVSFYNNEISEKSEIFDDQFSVERPDGSNFTLKIRSTKLEDSAMYFCASSEDFNNEQFFGPGTRLTVL.

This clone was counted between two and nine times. The chain's CDR3 is CASSADRGPYEQYF. As DNA, the CDR3 is TGTGCCAGCAGCGCCGACAGGGGGCCGTACGAGCAGTACTTC. This chain uses TRBV6-5 with TRBJ2-7; 10 positions match TRBD1. This CDR3 region has 14 residues. The V gene end was trimmed by 6 bases and the J gene end by 4 bases; junction bases not matched to a gene: 6. CDR1 is MNHEY, CDR2 SVGAGI, per germline.

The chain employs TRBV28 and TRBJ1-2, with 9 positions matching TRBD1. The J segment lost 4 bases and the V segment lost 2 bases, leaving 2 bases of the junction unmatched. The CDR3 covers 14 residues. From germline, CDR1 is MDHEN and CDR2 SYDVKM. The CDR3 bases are TGTGCCAGCAGTTTACGGGACAGGGCCTATGGCTACACCTTC. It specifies CASSLRDRAYGYTF.

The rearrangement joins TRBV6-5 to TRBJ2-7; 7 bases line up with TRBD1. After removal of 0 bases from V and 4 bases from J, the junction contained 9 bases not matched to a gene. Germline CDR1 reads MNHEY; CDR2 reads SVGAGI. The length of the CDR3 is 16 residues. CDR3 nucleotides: TGTGCCAGCAGTTACTCAGACAGGGCCTGGAATTACGAGCAGTACTTC. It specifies CASSYSDRAWNYEQYF.

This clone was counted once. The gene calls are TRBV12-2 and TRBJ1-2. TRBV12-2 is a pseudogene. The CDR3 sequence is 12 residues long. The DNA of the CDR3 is TGTGCAAGTCGCTTCCGGAGTTATGGCTACACCTTC. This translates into CASRFRSYGYTF.

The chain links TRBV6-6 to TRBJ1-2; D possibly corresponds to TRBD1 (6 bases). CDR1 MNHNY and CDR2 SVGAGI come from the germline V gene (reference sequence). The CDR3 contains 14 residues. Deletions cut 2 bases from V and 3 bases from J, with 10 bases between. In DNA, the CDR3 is TGTGCCAGCAGTTACGGACAGATCGACTATGGCTACACCTTC. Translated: CASSYGQIDYGYTF.

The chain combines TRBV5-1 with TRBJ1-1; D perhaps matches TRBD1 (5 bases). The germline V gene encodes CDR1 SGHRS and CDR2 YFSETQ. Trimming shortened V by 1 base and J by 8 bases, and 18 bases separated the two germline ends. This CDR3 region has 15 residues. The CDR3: CASSLRDSRASEAFF. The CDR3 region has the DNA TGCGCCAGCAGCTTGCGGGACTCACGGGCGTCGGAAGCTTTCTTT.

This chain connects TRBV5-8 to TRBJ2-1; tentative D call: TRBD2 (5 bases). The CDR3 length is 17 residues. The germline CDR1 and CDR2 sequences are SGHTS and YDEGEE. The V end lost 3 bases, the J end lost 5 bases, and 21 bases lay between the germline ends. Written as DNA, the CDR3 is TGTGCCAGCAGCTCTGGGAGAGGCGGAGACTTTGACAATGAGCAGTTCTTC. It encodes CASSSGRGGDFDNEQFF.

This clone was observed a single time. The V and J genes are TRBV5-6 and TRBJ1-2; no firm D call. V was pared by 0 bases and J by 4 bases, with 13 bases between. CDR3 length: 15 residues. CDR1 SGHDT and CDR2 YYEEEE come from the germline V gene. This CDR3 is CASSLVGINIYGYTF. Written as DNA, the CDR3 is TGTGCCAGCAGCTTGGTTGGCATAAATATCTATGGCTACACCTTC.

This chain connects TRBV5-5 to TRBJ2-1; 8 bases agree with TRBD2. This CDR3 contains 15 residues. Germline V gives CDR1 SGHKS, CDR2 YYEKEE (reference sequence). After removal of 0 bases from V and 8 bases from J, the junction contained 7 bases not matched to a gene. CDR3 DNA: TGTGCCAGCAGCTTGGTCGGGACTAGTAGTCATGAGCAGTTCTTC. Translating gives CASSLVGTSSHEQFF.

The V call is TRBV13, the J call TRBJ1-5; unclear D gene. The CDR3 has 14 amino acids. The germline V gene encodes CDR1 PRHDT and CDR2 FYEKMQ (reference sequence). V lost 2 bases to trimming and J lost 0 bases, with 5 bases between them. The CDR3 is CASSLPVSNQPQHF. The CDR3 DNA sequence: TGTGCCAGCAGCTTACCAGTTAGCAATCAGCCCCAGCATTTT.